Below, 28 T cell receptor beta chains from the same sample are listed, as sequenced in a study of spatial heterogeneity in lung cancer. Time point defined: blood at routine non-recurrence follow-up after resection. Unsorted whole RNA samples from tumor, nontumor lung or frozen PBMC were sequenced. TCRdb itself ran the 5' RACE reads through MiXCR, one entry per CDR3 protein. The sample records approximately 27,000 distinct CDR3 sequences, roughly 5.5% being singletons. The sequencing here drew on PBMCs, taken at follow-up. The receptor source for this set is a male donor with early-stage non-small cell lung cancer.

This clonotype was counted ten times or more. The chain's CDR3 is CASSLDRFSGNTIYF. DNA of the CDR3: TGTGCCAGCAGCTTAGACAGATTCTCTGGAAACACCATATATTTT. This chain connects TRBV7-8 to TRBJ1-3; D unclear. The CDR3 runs 15 residues. V was clipped by 1 base and J by 0 bases, with 7 bases between them. In germline, CDR1 is SGHVS, CDR2 FQNEAQ.

This clonotype was counted many times. The CDR3 is CASSRLGGSYNEQFF. The CDR3 DNA is TGTGCCAGCAGCCGACTAGGGGGCTCCTACAATGAGCAGTTCTTC. The genes are TRBV7-6 and TRBJ2-1; D possibly matches TRBD1 or TRBD2 (6 bases each). This CDR3 is built from 15 residues. CDR1 is SGHVS and CDR2 is FNYEAQ in the germline V gene. Trimming took 5 bases from V and 0 from J, leaving 11 bases between them.

The chain employs TRBV6-5 and TRBJ2-1; tentative D call: TRBD1 (6 bases). V was pared by 4 bases and J by 10 bases, with 11 bases between. The CDR3 has 12 residues. The germline CDR1 and CDR2 sequences are MNHEY and SVGAGI. CDR3 in amino acids: CASSSTGGEQFF. The CDR3 DNA follows: TGTGCCAGCAGTTCGACAGGCGGAGAGCAGTTCTTC.

This clonotype showed up many times. The J gene is TRBJ2-7, the V gene TRBV12-2; the listed D gene, TRBD2, was not tested against the DNA. TRBV12-2 is marked as a pseudogene. This CDR3 spans 16 amino acids. DNA for the CDR3: TGTGCAAGTCGCTCCCCAAACGGGGGAGGGACTTACGAGCAGTACGTC. It encodes CASRSPNGGGTYEQYV.

In this sample, this clonotype turned up many times. This sequence joins TRBV5-1 and TRBJ2-7, with D perhaps matching TRBD1 (5 bases). This CDR3 comprises 15 residues. Trimming took off 4 bases at V and 3 bases at J, with 17 bases between the two ends. Germline V gene data show CDR1 as SGHRS and CDR2 as YFSETQ. The CDR3 loop is CASSDGMGRGYEQYF. CDR3 DNA: TGCGCCAGCAGCGATGGGATGGGGCGAGGCTACGAGCAGTACTTC.

This chain links TRBV6-2 or TRBV6-3 with TRBJ2-1, with D tentatively TRBD2 (5 bases). Trimming left V 5 bases short and J 4 bases short, with 15 bases between. This CDR3 comprises 15 residues. Germline loops: CDR1 MNHEY, CDR2 SVGEGT. Here the CDR3 DNA reads TGTGCCAGCAGTCCCGGGGTAGCGCTATACAATGAGCAGTTCTTC. Its protein is CASSPGVALYNEQFF.

This clonotype was seen more than once but under ten times. The V gene is TRBV20-1, the J gene TRBJ2-1; TRBD2 aligns across 11 bases. The CDR3 totals 16 residues. Trimming at V came to 1 base and at J to 7 bases, leaving 9 bases not matched to a gene. From germline, CDR1 is DFQATT and CDR2 SNEGSKA (reference sequence). DNA of the CDR3: TGCAGTGCTAGAGGTCCCCCGGGACTAGCGGTTAATGAGCAGTTCTTC. Translation: CSARGPPGLAVNEQFF.

This clonotype was seen a handful of times. This chain connects TRBV6-5 to TRBJ2-5; 7 bases align to TRBD2. The germline V gene encodes CDR1 MNHEY and CDR2 SVGAGI. The CDR3 is made up of 18 amino acids. V lost 1 base and J lost 5; bases outside the gene matches: 16. CDR3 amino acids: CASSYWGGSVKHGETQYF. The CDR3 DNA follows: TGTGCCAGCAGTTACTGGGGGGGTAGCGTAAAACACGGGGAGACCCAGTACTTC.

This clonotype was observed many times. The V call is TRBV4-3, the J call TRBJ2-5; 7 nucleotides align to TRBD1. The CDR3 consists of 14 residues. CDR1 and CDR2 (germline): LGHNA, YSLEER. The V segment lost 0 bases and the J segment 11 bases; nucleotides outside the gene matches: 9. The CDR3 nucleotides are TGCGCCAGCAGCCAAGATCGAGGGGGCCCCGTTCAGTACTTC. This codes for CASSQDRGGPVQYF.

This clonotype was counted at least ten times. DNA for the CDR3: TGTGCCAGCAGCTTATGGACTAGCGGGGGAGATACGCAGTATTTT. This gives the protein CASSLWTSGGDTQYF. The chain recombines TRBV7-9 with TRBJ2-3; TRBD2 matches 13 bases. The V gene end was trimmed by 2 bases and the J gene end by 5 bases; junction bases not matched to a gene: 1. This CDR3 has 15 residues. Germline V lookup: CDR1 SEHNR, CDR2 FQNEAQ (reference sequence).

This clonotype was seen at least ten times. This chain joins TRBV6-1 and TRBJ2-7, with D hard to call. The V gene's germline CDR1 is MNHNS and CDR2 SASEGT. This CDR3 region has 12 residues. The V and J ends lost 2 bases and 9 bases respectively, with 11 bases between them. CDR3 nucleotide sequence: TGTGCCAGCAGTGAATACAGTCAAGCGCAGTACGTC. It yields the protein CASSEYSQAQYV.

The J gene is TRBJ1-1, the V gene TRBV5-1; possibly TRBD1 for D (5 bases). The germline V and J ends were trimmed by 4 bases and 4 bases, with 14 bases remaining between them. This CDR3 has 14 amino acids. Germline V gene sequence: CDR1 SGHRS, CDR2 YFSETQ. The CDR3, as DNA: TGCGCCAGCAGCATAAAGCAGGGTGGCACTGAAGCTTTCTTT. Amino acid sequence: CASSIKQGGTEAFF.

This chain links TRBV20-1 with TRBJ1-6; the D gene is possibly TRBD1 (5 bases). Trimming left V 0 bases short and J 7 bases short, with 13 bases between. CDR1 and CDR2 from the germline V gene are DFQATT and SNEGSKA (reference sequence). The CDR3 has 15 residues. The CDR3 loop reads CSAREGGARNSPLHF. The CDR3 DNA is TGCAGTGCTAGAGAGGGAGGGGCGAGAAATTCACCCCTCCACTTT.

In this sample, this clonotype turned up many times. V is TRBV6-5 and J is TRBJ1-3; TRBD1 agrees at 9 bases. V lost 5 bases, J lost 10 bases, and 6 bases stayed unmatched. This CDR3 is built from 13 residues. In germline, CDR1 is MNHEY, CDR2 SVGAGI. CDR3 coding DNA: TGTGCCAGCAGTCGGACAGGGGAACAAACCATATATTTT. Protein sequence: CASSRTGEQTIYF.

This clonotype was observed at least ten times. This chain uses TRBV29-1 with TRBJ2-7; no clear D gene. The CDR3 runs to 12 residues. Germline CDR1 SQVTM, CDR2 ANQGSEA. Trimming stripped 4 bases from V and 5 bases from J, with 12 bases between. The CDR3 region is CSVAGDADEQYV. As DNA, the CDR3 is TGCAGCGTTGCTGGGGATGCGGACGAGCAGTACGTC.

In its sample, this clonotype was seen a few times. The rearrangement joins TRBV7-8 to TRBJ2-7; D uncertain. Trimming removed 2 bases at V and 0 bases at J, with 14 bases between. From germline, CDR1 is SGHVS and CDR2 FQNEAQ. The CDR3 consists of 16 residues. The CDR3 loop reads CASSLIVAQSSYEQYF. CDR3 nucleotide sequence: TGTGCCAGCAGCTTAATTGTGGCCCAGAGCTCCTACGAGCAGTACTTC.

The chain couples TRBV4-1 to TRBJ1-4; D might be TRBD1 (5 bases). The CDR3 totals 14 residues. Trimming shortened V by 0 bases and J by 10 bases, and 12 bases separated the two germline ends. CDR1 and CDR2 from the germline V gene are MGHRA and YSYEKL. The CDR3 sequence is CASSQDQEGRKLFF. CDR3 sequence (DNA): TGCGCCAGCAGCCAAGATCAGGAGGGGAGAAAACTGTTTTTT.

This clonotype has a count of ten or more. V is TRBV3-1 and J is TRBJ1-1; 8 nucleotides align to TRBD1. This CDR3 spans 15 amino acids. V trimming: 3 bases; J trimming: 1 base; junction bases outside the gene matches: 4. Germline CDR1 LGHDT, CDR2 YNNKEL (reference sequence). The CDR3 here is CASSHSGTGNTEAFF. CDR3 DNA: TGTGCCAGCAGCCATTCCGGGACAGGGAACACTGAAGCTTTCTTT.

This clonotype was observed at least ten times. This rearrangement joins TRBV7-9 to TRBJ1-1; D gene ambiguous. Germline assignment: CDR1 SEHNR and CDR2 FQNEAQ (reference sequence). V was clipped by 3 bases and J by 7 bases, with 9 bases between them. The CDR3 totals 12 residues. This CDR3 reads CASSFEVGEAFF. The CDR3 DNA is TGTGCCAGCAGCTTCGAAGTAGGTGAAGCTTTCTTT.

This clonotype was counted ten times or more. This chain joins TRBV23-1 and TRBJ2-7, with D hard to call. TRBV23-1 is given ORF status, its function remaining uncertain. The CDR3 runs to 13 residues. V lost 6 bases and J 3 bases, leaving 12 bases between the germline ends. The CDR3 sequence is CASRTGRVYEQYV. CDR3 in DNA: TGCGCCAGCAGGACCGGTCGGGTCTACGAGCAGTACGTC.

A few counts support this clonotype. The chain joins TRBV20-1 to TRBJ2-5; 10 bases match TRBD2. This CDR3 has 15 residues. Trimming cost V 1 base and J 7 bases; bases outside gene matches: 9. The germline V gene encodes CDR1 DFQATT and CDR2 SNEGSKA (reference sequence). CDR3 DNA: TGCAGTGCTAGAGCCTCTAGCGGGAGAGTAGGGACCCAGTACTTC. As protein: CSARASSGRVGTQYF.

The rearrangement joins TRBV7-2 to TRBJ2-1, with 7 bases aligning to TRBD2. Germline V gene data show CDR1 as SGHTA and CDR2 as FQGNSA. Trimming at V came to 5 bases and at J to 8 bases, leaving 12 bases not matched to a gene. The CDR3 has 15 residues. The CDR3 reads CASSPYFGRVHEQFF. The CDR3, as DNA: TGTGCCAGCAGCCCCTATTTTGGGAGGGTGCATGAGCAGTTCTTC.

Many counts were recorded for this clonotype. The chain has TRBV9 and TRBJ2-5; D gene unclear. Germline-derived CDR1 and CDR2 are SGDLS and YYNGEE. Trimming took 0 bases from V and 5 from J, leaving 11 bases between them. The CDR3 consists of 14 residues. Here the CDR3 reads CASSVAGASETQYF. The CDR3 nucleotides are TGTGCCAGCAGCGTAGCTGGCGCTTCGGAGACCCAGTACTTC.

By frequency in the sample, this clonotype is medium-sized. The chain recombines TRBV30 with TRBJ1-1; unclear D gene. Germline V gives CDR1 GTSNPN, CDR2 SVGIG (reference sequence). V was clipped by 1 base and J by 2 bases, with 8 bases between them. The CDR3 extends over 13 amino acids. CDR3 in DNA: TGTGCCTGGAGTGGCCGACCTAACACTGAAGCTTTCTTT. As protein: CAWSGRPNTEAFF. The full variable domain, in which reference TRBV30 and TRBJ1-1 provide the parts outside the CDR3, is SQTIHQWPATLVQPVGSPLSLECTVEGTSNPNLYWYRQAAGRGLQLLFYSVGIGQISSEVPQNLSASRPQDRQFILSSKKLLLSDSGFYLCAWSGRPNTEAFFGQGTRLTVV.

The J gene is TRBJ1-6, the V gene TRBV10-3; D is unclear. CDR3 length: 13 amino acids. The V gene's germline CDR1 is ENHRY and CDR2 SYGVKD. The germline V and J ends were trimmed by 0 bases and 7 bases, with 4 bases remaining between them. For the CDR3, the DNA is TGTGCCATCAGTGAGTCGGAGAATTCACCCCTCCACTTT. Translating gives CAISESENSPLHF.

The table lists this clonotype with a few counts. This chain joins TRBV2 and TRBJ2-3, with TRBD1 matching 11 bases. CDR1 SNHLY and CDR2 FYNNEI come from the germline V gene. Germline trimming cut 7 bases from V and 1 base from J; bases unmatched to any gene: 4. The CDR3 is made up of 15 amino acids. The CDR3 reads CASTVGQGGTDTQYF. The CDR3 DNA reads TGTGCCAGCACTGTGGGACAGGGGGGCACAGATACGCAGTATTTT.

This clonotype was seen only a few times. This chain links TRBV6-5 with TRBJ1-1; D is unclear. V was cut by 6 bases and J by 4 bases, with 12 bases left in between. This CDR3 spans 13 amino acids. Germline CDR1 MNHEY, CDR2 SVGAGI. The CDR3 loop is CASSSELATEAFF. DNA for the CDR3: TGTGCCAGCAGCTCGGAATTGGCCACTGAAGCTTTCTTT.

This clonotype came up many times. The gene calls are TRBV7-9 and TRBJ2-7; D is ambiguous. Germline assignment: CDR1 SEHNR and CDR2 FQNEAQ (reference sequence). CDR3 length equals 13 residues. The V end lost 2 bases, the J end lost 5 bases, and 10 bases lay between the germline ends. CDR3 coding DNA: TGTGCCAGCAGCTTATTCCGGACCCACGAGCAGTACTTC. The encoded protein is CASSLFRTHEQYF.